Sequencing of this TCR beta chain was carried out in a study of T cell clonotyping in hematopoietic cell transplantation. Findings of the study overall: At the given depth, recipient repertoires were over 95% de novo clonotypes.

Per germline, CDR1 LGHNA and CDR2 YSLEER. Trimming removed 1 base at V and 6 bases at J, with 18 bases between. The CDR3 runs to 16 residues. The assay was immunoSEQ multiplex PCR, and TCRdb's table has in-frame clones only and misses some. The data contain over 8,000 clones, over 75% of them singletons. With respect to this clone: What it recognizes is unknown.

This specimen was peripheral blood mononuclear cells, taken 180 days after allogeneic stem cell transplant. The chain carries TRBV4-3 and TRBJ1-2; TRBD1 might be the D (5 bases). The source of this sequence is a female patient aged 50-59 years who had an allogeneic stem cell transplant from a related donor, so the T cells may come from the graft donor. Some clones in this sample may be carry-over from other donors' samples. The CDR3 DNA is TGCGCCAGCAGCCAAGCATATATCAGGGATGGAAATGGCTACACCTTC. Translated: CASSQAYIRDGNGYTF.